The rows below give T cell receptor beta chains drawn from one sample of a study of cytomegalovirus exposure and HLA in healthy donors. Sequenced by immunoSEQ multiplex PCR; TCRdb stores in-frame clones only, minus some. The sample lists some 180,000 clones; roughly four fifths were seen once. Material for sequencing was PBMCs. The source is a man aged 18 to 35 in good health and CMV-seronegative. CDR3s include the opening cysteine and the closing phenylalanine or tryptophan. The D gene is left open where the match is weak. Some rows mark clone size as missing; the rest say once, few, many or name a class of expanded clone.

TGTGCCAGCAGTCTGACAATAGGGGACTATGGCTACACCTTC | CASSLTIGDYGYTF | TRBV6-6 | - | TRBJ1-2 | -
TGTGCCAGCAGTTTAGGGACAGGCACCTACGAGCAGTACTTC | CASSLGTGTYEQYF | TRBV28 | - | TRBJ2-7 | TRBD1
TGTGCCAGCAATTCGGGGGGGTCAGATACGCAGTATTTT | CASNSGGSDTQYF | TRBV11-2 | - | TRBJ2-3 | TRBD2
TGTGCCTGGGCCACAGGCGGCCCCCGCCACTTT | CAWATGGPRHF | TRBV30 | few | TRBJ1-6 | -
TGTGCCAGCAGGGACCCCCGCGGGAGGGCGAACACCGGGGAGCTGTTTTTT | CASRDPRGRANTGELFF | TRBV7-6 | - | TRBJ2-2 | TRBD2
TGTGCCAGCAGTGTGGCTAGCGGAATAGATACGCAGTATTTT | CASSVASGIDTQYF | TRBV2 | - | TRBJ2-3 | TRBD2
TGCGCCAGCAGCTTGGGCGGGGGCTACGAGCAGTACTTC | CASSLGGGYEQYF | TRBV5-1 | once | TRBJ2-7 | TRBD2
TGTGCCAGCAGCCCCCGTGAGCAGTACTTC | CASSPREQYF | TRBV7-6 | few | TRBJ2-5 | -
TGCAGCGTTGGGGACAGGGTGGACTATGGCTACACCTTC | CSVGDRVDYGYTF | TRBV29-1 | - | TRBJ1-2 | TRBD1
TGTGCCAGCAGCCAATCGGACAGGGGCTACGAGCAGTACTTC | CASSQSDRGYEQYF | TRBV7-9 | - | TRBJ2-7 | TRBD1
TGTGCCACCAGCACGGGGCGGGACTACGAGCAGTACTTC | CATSTGRDYEQYF | TRBV15 | - | TRBJ2-7 | -
TGCGCCAGCAGCTCAGGAACAGGGCTCACCGGGGAGCTGTTTTTT | CASSSGTGLTGELFF | TRBV5-1 | - | TRBJ2-2 | -
TGTGCCAGCAGGGACAGGGGGGTGTACACTGAAGCTTTCTTT | CASRDRGVYTEAFF | TRBV27 | - | TRBJ1-1 | TRBD1
TGCGCCAGCAGTCTTCGGGAGACCCAGTACTTC | CASSLRETQYF | TRBV5-1 | - | TRBJ2-5 | -
TGTGCCAGCAGTTTAATCGGGACAGCCGTCAGAGAGACCCAGTACTTC | CASSLIGTAVRETQYF | TRBV28 | - | TRBJ2-5 | TRBD1
TGTGCCAGCAGCACGACCGGACTAGCGGGCATCTCCTACAATGAGCAGTTCTTC | CASSTTGLAGISYNEQFF | TRBV27 | - | TRBJ2-1 | TRBD2
TGTGCCAGTAGACGGACAGGGGGCGTATCAAATCAGCCCCAGCATTTT | CASRRTGGVSNQPQHF | TRBV19 | - | TRBJ1-5 | TRBD1
TGTGCCAGCAGTTACGGTGCGGGAGGGGACCTAGGGGAGCAGTACTTC | CASSYGAGGDLGEQYF | TRBV6-6 | - | TRBJ2-7 | TRBD2
TGCGCCAGCAGCCCCAGGGGAGGGGAGCAGTACTTC | CASSPRGGEQYF | TRBV5-1 | - | TRBJ2-7 | -
TGTGCCAGCAACGACAGGGGTAGGGGGGAGCTGTTTTTT | CASNDRGRGELFF | TRBV6-5 | - | TRBJ2-2 | TRBD1
TGCGCCAGCAGCTTGTCCCCAGCGGGGGCCTACGAGCAGTACTTC | CASSLSPAGAYEQYF | TRBV5-1 | few | TRBJ2-7 | TRBD2
TGTGCCAGCAGCTCGACAGGACAGATTAGCAATCAGCCCCAGCATTTT | CASSSTGQISNQPQHF | TRBV7-2 | - | TRBJ1-5 | -
TGTGCCAGTAGTCTCCCGAGCCCCTCCTACGAGCAGTACTTC | CASSLPSPSYEQYF | TRBV19 | - | TRBJ2-7 | -
TGTGCCAGCAGCCAGTGGGACAGAACGAACACTGAAGCTTTCTTT | CASSQWDRTNTEAFF | TRBV7-2 | - | TRBJ1-1 | TRBD1
TGCAGCGTGGCAAACCGGGACAGGGGGCGGTCAGGGGCCAACGTCCTGACTTTC | CSVANRDRGRSGANVLTF | TRBV29-1 | - | TRBJ2-6 | TRBD1
TGTGCCAGTCAACCCCCCCTTGGCGGGATAAGTGAGCAGTACTTC | CASQPPLGGISEQYF | TRBV28 | - | TRBJ2-7 | -
TGTGCCAGCAGCTTGGGCCATGTCTTGGTAGATACGCAGTATTTT | CASSLGHVLVDTQYF | TRBV7-8 | once | TRBJ2-3 | -
TGTGCCAGCAGCAGCGGGACAGGGGGAGGCACCGGGGAGCTGTTTTTT | CASSSGTGGGTGELFF | TRBV11-3 | - | TRBJ2-2 | TRBD1
TGTGCCAGCAGTGAGCGGACTGAAGCTTTCTTT | CASSERTEAFF | TRBV6-1 | - | TRBJ1-1 | -
TGTGCCAGCAGTCTGAGACTGATCTATGGCTACACCTTC | CASSLRLIYGYTF | TRBV28 | - | TRBJ1-2 | -
TGTGCCTGGGAGCGGGGGGAAACTAATGAAAAACTGTTTTTT | CAWERGETNEKLFF | TRBV30 | - | TRBJ1-4 | -
TGTGCCAGTAGTATCGGGGCAGGGGGAACAGGCTACACCTTC | CASSIGAGGTGYTF | TRBV19 | once | TRBJ1-2 | TRBD1
TGTGCCAGCAGCGGAGGACAGGGAGGTCAGCCCCAGCATTTT | CASSGGQGGQPQHF | TRBV9 | - | TRBJ1-5 | TRBD1
TGCGCCAGCAGCTTGGGCCTCGAGGATACGCAGTATTTT | CASSLGLEDTQYF | TRBV5-1 | few | TRBJ2-3 | -
TGTGCCAGCAGGGAAACTGACAGGGGTCACGAGCAGTACTTC | CASRETDRGHEQYF | TRBV6-1 | - | TRBJ2-7 | TRBD1
TGTGCCAGCAGTGGACAGGGACGGCCCTACAATGAGCAGTTCTTC | CASSGQGRPYNEQFF | TRBV6-1 | - | TRBJ2-1 | TRBD1
TGTGCCAGCAGTCCCGGGACTAGCGGAAATTACGAGCAGTACTTC | CASSPGTSGNYEQYF | TRBV27 | once | TRBJ2-7 | TRBD2
TGTGCCAGCAGCCGGGACAGTACCAATGAAGCTTTCTTT | CASSRDSTNEAFF | TRBV7-9 | - | TRBJ1-1 | TRBD1
TGCGCCAGCAGCTTGGCCACGGGCGGGGGGGAGCAGTACTTC | CASSLATGGGEQYF | TRBV5-1 | - | TRBJ2-5 | TRBD2
TGCGCCAGCAGGGACAGAGCAGGCACAGATACGCAGTATTTT | CASRDRAGTDTQYF | TRBV10-1 | - | TRBJ2-3 | -
TGTGCCAGCAGCTTAGATATCGGGCCCCTAGCCGACAATGAGCAGTTCTTC | CASSLDIGPLADNEQFF | TRBV11-3 | - | TRBJ2-1 | -
TGTGCCATCAGTGAGTCGAGAGGTAATAGCAATCAGCCCCAGCATTTT | CAISESRGNSNQPQHF | TRBV10-3 | - | TRBJ1-5 | -
TGTGCCTGGACCCTGGGAGGGTCTGGGGCCAACGTCCTGACTTTC | CAWTLGGSGANVLTF | TRBV30 | few | TRBJ2-6 | TRBD2
TGTGCCAGCACCCCTAATCGGTATGGCTACACCTTC | CASTPNRYGYTF | TRBV28 | - | TRBJ1-2 | -
TGCGCCAGCAGCCAAGATGGGACTAGCGGGGTAGCAGATACGCAGTATTTT | CASSQDGTSGVADTQYF | TRBV4-1 | once | TRBJ2-3 | TRBD2